One sample yielded the 28 T cell receptor beta chains listed below, sequenced in a study of spatial heterogeneity in lung cancer. Time point in this sample: sample taken at primary tumor resection. TCRdb reprocessed the 5' RACE reads with MiXCR, giving one entry per CDR3 protein. Altogether tens of thousands of distinct CDR3 sequences are present, 3.1% being singletons, with the ten largest covering roughly 40%. The sample in question was normal lung tissue next to the tumor, obtained at surgery. The receptor set was obtained from a male donor with early-stage non-small cell lung cancer.

This clonotype was found many times. The chain uses TRBV12-3 or TRBV12-4 and TRBJ2-2; D unresolved. Trimming left V 3 bases short and J 0 bases short, with 11 bases between. The CDR3 is 16 residues long. This chain's CDR3 is CASSFETTSNTGELFF. DNA for the CDR3: TGTGCCAGCAGTTTTGAAACAACCTCGAACACCGGGGAGCTGTTTTTT.

In this sample, this clonotype turned up many times. V usage is TRBV6-6 and J usage is TRBJ1-1; D remains unclear. V gave up 2 bases and J gave up 1 base, with 5 bases separating them. The CDR3 extends over 13 amino acids. From germline, CDR1 is MNHNY and CDR2 SVGAGI (reference sequence). The CDR3 spells CASSYGENTEAFF. CDR3 DNA: TGTGCCAGCAGTTACGGGGAGAACACTGAAGCTTTCTTT.

This clonotype was counted many times. V usage is TRBV6-6 and J usage is TRBJ1-1, with TRBD1 matching over 7 bases. With 5 bases clipped from V and 11 bases from J, the junction kept 8 bases outside the gene matches. This CDR3 comprises 12 residues. Germline V lookup: CDR1 MNHNY, CDR2 SVGAGI (reference sequence). The DNA of the CDR3 is TGTGCCAGCAGTCACCAGGGACAGAGGGCTTTCTTT. It specifies CASSHQGQRAFF.

At least ten counts were recorded for this clonotype. The rearrangement joins TRBV6-6 to TRBJ1-6; a weak D match, TRBD1 (5 bases). The CDR3 is made up of 18 amino acids. The germline gives CDR1 MNHNY, CDR2 SVGAGI (reference sequence). Trimming removed 2 bases at V and 7 bases at J, with 21 bases between. The chain's CDR3 is CASSYEVVGGGGNSPLHF. The CDR3 DNA sequence: TGTGCCAGCAGTTACGAAGTGGTCGGAGGTGGGGGAAATTCACCCCTCCACTTT.

This clonotype was observed at least ten times. This rearrangement joins TRBV10-3 to TRBJ1-5; unclear D gene. The CDR3 is 14 amino acids. Germline-derived CDR1 and CDR2 are ENHRY and SYGVKD. V lost 5 bases to trimming and J lost 7 bases, with 15 bases between them. The CDR3 DNA sequence: TGTGCCATCAGTCCGACCGGGATGGGGCAGCCCCAGCATTTT. This codes for CAISPTGMGQPQHF.

This clonotype occurred a few times. The chain couples TRBV6-1 to TRBJ1-2, with D unclear. The length of the CDR3 is 14 residues. V was shortened by 1 base and J by 7 bases, with 13 bases between the two germline ends. The V gene's germline CDR1 is MNHNS and CDR2 SASEGT. CDR3 in DNA: TGTGCCAGCAGTGAAGATGCGGGTCTCAGTGGCTACACCTTC. Translation gives CASSEDAGLSGYTF.

This clonotype has at least ten counts. The junction and the germline gene differ at one end; a read error may be behind it. This chain uses TRBV3-1 with TRBJ2-7; D is unclear. This CDR3 is built from 12 residues. Germline CDR1 LGHDT, CDR2 YNNKEL (reference sequence). The CDR3 region is CASSQGFGAMNF. CDR3 DNA: TGTGCCAGCAGCCAAGGGTTCGGTGCTATGAACTTC.

This clonotype has ten or more counts. The rearrangement joins TRBV12-3 or TRBV12-4 to TRBJ1-1; D call uncertain. Trimming removed 1 base at V and 5 bases at J, with 14 bases between. CDR3 size: 15 residues. CDR3 amino acids: CASSLDPGRRTEAFF. The CDR3, as DNA: TGTGCCAGCAGTTTAGATCCGGGGAGGAGGACTGAAGCTTTCTTT.

This clonotype has a count of ten or more. The rearrangement uses TRBV4-1 and TRBJ2-7; 10 nucleotides align to TRBD1. The CDR3 has 16 residues. CDR1 and CDR2 (germline): MGHRA, YSYEKL. J was trimmed by 2 bases and V by 0 bases; bases with no gene match: 4. This chain's CDR3 is CASSQDPGQGTYEQYF. The DNA of the CDR3 is TGCGCCAGCAGCCAAGATCCGGGACAGGGGACCTACGAGCAGTACTTC.

This clonotype has a count of ten or more. The chain links TRBV7-6 to TRBJ1-1; D gene unclear. The CDR3 contains 13 residues. Germline-derived CDR1 and CDR2 are SGHVS and FNYEAQ. V was trimmed by 5 bases and J by 0 bases, leaving 7 bases between them. This chain's CDR3 is CASSGQLNTEAFF. CDR3 nucleotide sequence: TGTGCCAGCAGCGGTCAGCTGAACACTGAAGCTTTCTTT.

In its sample, this clonotype was seen many times. The rearrangement links TRBV5-1 to TRBJ1-1; D might be TRBD1 (6 bases). V was shortened by 5 bases and J by 1 base, with 9 bases between the two germline ends. The germline gives CDR1 SGHRS, CDR2 YFSETQ. The CDR3 has 13 residues. The CDR3 is CASRGGWNTEAFF. The CDR3 nucleotides are TGCGCCAGCAGAGGGGGTTGGAACACTGAAGCTTTCTTT.

This clonotype occurred many times. The chain combines TRBV7-6 with TRBJ2-1, with a weak D call TRBD1 (5 bases). Looked up from germline, CDR1 is SGHVS and CDR2 is FNYEAQ. This CDR3 is built from 13 residues. With 5 bases removed from V and 8 bases from J, the gap between germline ends came to 13 bases. The CDR3 loop reads CASSLGDEDEQFF. In DNA form, the CDR3 reads TGTGCCAGCAGCCTAGGGGATGAAGATGAGCAGTTCTTC.

This clonotype was seen repeatedly, ten times or more. The chain carries TRBV5-1 and TRBJ2-1; no definite D call. CDR1 and CDR2 from the germline V gene are SGHRS and YFSETQ. This CDR3 comprises 12 residues. V shed 4 bases and J shed 8 bases, with 10 bases lying between them. CDR3 residues: CASSVTGYEQFF. CDR3 nucleotide sequence: TGCGCCAGCAGCGTGACGGGCTATGAGCAGTTCTTC.

This clonotype was seen many times. The chain joins TRBV6-5 to TRBJ1-2; a possible D gene is TRBD1 (5 bases). Per germline, CDR1 MNHEY and CDR2 SVGAGI. This CDR3 spans 12 amino acids. With 8 bases removed from V and 7 bases from J, the gap between germline ends came to 14 bases. CDR3 DNA: TGTGCCAGCGCTAGCCGGGGCCGTGGCTACACCTTC. This encodes CASASRGRGYTF.

Many counts were recorded for this clonotype. The chain employs TRBV15 and TRBJ2-7, with D unclear. This CDR3 has 12 residues. The germline gives CDR1 LNHNV, CDR2 YYDKDF (reference sequence). V lost 6 bases and J lost 3, with 9 bases in between. The CDR3 DNA reads TGTGCCACCAGTATGAGAGACTACGAGCAGTACTTC. It is translated as CATSMRDYEQYF.

This clonotype was observed at least ten times. The gene calls are TRBV30 and TRBJ1-1; no reliable D call. Between the trimmed V and J ends, which lost 4 bases and 5 bases, there was a span of 14 bases. Germline V lookup: CDR1 GTSNPN, CDR2 SVGIG (reference sequence). The CDR3 contains 13 residues. CDR3 loop: CAWTPLGRTEAFF. Written as DNA, the CDR3 is TGTGCCTGGACCCCACTGGGGAGAACTGAAGCTTTCTTT.

This clonotype was seen ten or more times. The chain links TRBV7-6 to TRBJ2-2; 11 nucleotides align to TRBD2. CDR1 and CDR2 from the germline V gene are SGHVS and FNYEAQ. V lost 2 bases to trimming and J lost 5 bases; unmatched junction nucleotides: 1. This CDR3 has 15 residues. CDR3: CASSLPSGGTGELFF. CDR3 bases: TGTGCCAGCAGCTTACCTAGCGGGGGGACCGGGGAGCTGTTTTTT.

This clonotype came up many times. This chain links TRBV29-1 with TRBJ2-3, with 10 bases identical to TRBD2. From germline, CDR1 is SQVTM and CDR2 ANQGSEA. With 6 bases clipped from V and 3 bases from J, the junction kept 9 bases outside the gene matches. The length of the CDR3 is 15 residues. CDR3 DNA: TGCAGCGTCACTCCTAGCGGGGGAGGGACAGATACGCAGTATTTT. Protein: CSVTPSGGGTDTQYF.

This clonotype was observed at least ten times. This chain uses TRBV3-1 with TRBJ2-1; D is ambiguous. Germline loops: CDR1 LGHDT, CDR2 YNNKEL (reference sequence). The CDR3 spans 15 residues. V was shortened by 4 bases and J by 0 bases, with 10 bases between the two germline ends. As DNA, the CDR3 is TGTGCCAGCAGCCCCTACGGCAGCTCCTACAATGAGCAGTTCTTC. Amino acid sequence: CASSPYGSSYNEQFF.

The chain recombines TRBV2 with TRBJ1-1, with D possibly being TRBD1 (5 bases). This CDR3 has 15 residues. Germline values: CDR1 SNHLY, CDR2 FYNNEI. Trimming removed 5 bases at V and 3 bases at J, with 16 bases between. For the CDR3, the DNA is TGTGCCAGCAGTCCATATCGACAGCGGGACACTGAAGCTTTCTTT. It translates to CASSPYRQRDTEAFF. The full variable domain, its missing parts supplied by reference TRBV2 and TRBJ1-1, is EPEVTQTPSHQVTQMGQEVILRCVPISNHLYFYWYRQILGQKVEFLVSFYNNEISEKSEIFDDQFSVERPDGSNFTLKIRSTKLEDSAMYFCASSPYRQRDTEAFFGQGTRLTVV.

This clonotype was observed many times. The gene calls are TRBV5-1 and TRBJ2-5, with 11 bases matching TRBD2. The V gene's germline CDR1 is SGHRS and CDR2 YFSETQ. After removal of 4 bases from V and 0 bases from J, the junction contained 5 bases not matched to a gene. The CDR3 has 16 amino acids. The CDR3 coding sequence is TGCGCCAGCAGCCCTACTAGCGGGGGCTACCAAGAGACCCAGTACTTC. Encoded protein: CASSPTSGGYQETQYF.

At least ten counts were recorded for this clonotype. V gene TRBV6-2 or TRBV6-3 combines with J gene TRBJ2-5; D is uncertain. CDR3 length: 14 residues. V gave up 0 bases and J gave up 5 bases, with 10 bases separating them. The germline V gene has CDR1 MNHEY and CDR2 SVGEGT. DNA for the CDR3: TGTGCCAGCAGTTACTCGACGGGTGGGGAGACCCAGTACTTC. Translation: CASSYSTGGETQYF.

At least ten counts were recorded for this clonotype. The chain joins TRBV3-1 to TRBJ2-1; D unresolved. Germline V gene lookup returns CDR1 LGHDT and CDR2 YNNKEL (reference sequence). Trimming took off 3 bases at V and 0 bases at J, with 6 bases between the two ends. This CDR3 comprises 14 residues. The CDR3 loop reads CASSHASSYNEQFF. DNA for the CDR3: TGTGCCAGCAGCCATGCAAGCTCCTACAATGAGCAGTTCTTC.

This clonotype was detected many times. This chain joins TRBV20-1 and TRBJ1-4; 7 bases agree with TRBD1. Germline CDR1 reads DFQATT; CDR2 reads SNEGSKA (reference sequence). With 7 bases clipped from V and 6 bases from J, the junction kept 5 bases outside the gene matches. This CDR3 is 12 amino acids long. CDR3 DNA: TGCAGTGGACAGGGAGATGATGAAAAACTGTTTTTT. This gives the protein CSGQGDDEKLFF.

This clonotype was seen many times. The chain joins TRBV28 to TRBJ2-7; D remains unclear. Germline V CDR1 and CDR2: MDHEN, SYDVKM. There are 11 residues in the CDR3. The V gene lost 6 bases and the J gene lost 1 base, with 4 bases spanning the gap. The CDR3 DNA reads as TGTGCCAGCAGGGGGTCCTACGAGCAGTACTTC. Translated: CASRGSYEQYF.

This clonotype was seen many times. The chain joins TRBV6-5 to TRBJ2-1; 12 bases fit TRBD2. This CDR3 has 15 amino acids. Germline-derived CDR1 and CDR2 are MNHEY and SVGAGI. Losses at the gene ends were 6 bases for V and 9 bases for J; bases not matched to a gene: 9. CDR3 nucleotides: TGTGCCAGCAGGGTGACTAGCGGGGGCTATGGTGAGCAGTTCTTC. It encodes CASRVTSGGYGEQFF.

This clonotype was found many times. The chain uses TRBV12-3 or TRBV12-4 and TRBJ1-5, with D hard to call. The CDR3 length is 17 residues. V lost 3 bases and J 0 bases, leaving 15 bases between the germline ends. The CDR3 DNA reads as TGTGCCAGCAGTTTCATGGACCCTCCCTATAGCAATCAGCCCCAGCATTTT. Amino acids: CASSFMDPPYSNQPQHF.

This clonotype was found many times. The rearrangement links TRBV7-2 to TRBJ2-3; 12 positions agree with TRBD2. CDR3 length equals 15 residues. V lost 5 bases, J lost 7 bases, and 7 bases stayed unmatched. Germline V gene sequence: CDR1 SGHTA, CDR2 FQGNSA. DNA of the CDR3: TGTGCCAGCAGCCCTCTAGCGGGGGGGCCACATACGCAGTATTTT. Translation gives CASSPLAGGPHTQYF.